Following are 8 T cell receptor beta chains from one sample sequenced in a study of tumor and adjacent non-tumor tissue in lung cancer. TCRbeta libraries were built with three rounds of nested PCR, modified from ARM-PCR. TCRdb itself ran the multiplex PCR reads through MiXCR, one entry per CDR3 protein. Here the sample spans tens of thousands of distinct CDR3 sequences, 65% to 85% being singletons. This sample's RNA came from whole unsorted tissue. Distant lung tissue was collected more than 3 cm away from the tumor edge. The source material was distant non-tumor lung tissue. Receptors originate from a man aged 55-75 years with non-small cell lung cancer.

In regard to this clonotype: One junction end does not reproduce the germline sequence, and a read error may be involved. The genes are TRBV11-3 and TRBJ2-4; D tentatively reads TRBD1 or TRBD2 (5 bases each). The length of the CDR3 is 14 residues. In germline, CDR1 is SGHNT, CDR2 YENEEA. CDR3 sequence reads: CASNPRDPKNIQNF. In DNA, the CDR3 is TGTGCCAGCAACCCCCGGGACCCCAAAAACATTCAGAACTTC.

Remarks on this clonotype: In this CDR3 the conserved last residue, phenylalanine or tryptophan, is missing, so a read error is likely. The DNA for the CDR3 is TGCAGTGCCCAGCGGGCTAGCGGGAGCGACGAGCAGTTCATC. Amino acid sequence: CSAQRASGSDEQFI. This chain uses TRBV20-1 with TRBJ2-1; 10 bases are shared with TRBD2. Germline lookup yields CDR1 DFQATT and CDR2 SNEGSKA (reference sequence). After removal of 6 bases from V and 10 bases from J, the junction contained 12 bases not matched to a gene. The CDR3 has 14 residues.

Of note for this clonotype: A junction end diverges from the germline sequence, so it may reflect a read error. The chain is built from TRBV11-2 and TRBJ2-3; TRBD2 matches 9 bases. The CDR3 is made up of 15 amino acids. Germline assignment: CDR1 SGHAT and CDR2 FQNNGV. This CDR3 reads CAGSFGGRAIDTQYF. The CDR3 coding sequence is TGTGCCGGCAGCTTCGGCGGGAGGGCAATAGATACGCAGTATTTT.

About this clonotype: The junction departs from germline at one end; a sequencing error may be responsible. The rearrangement uses TRBV6-5 and TRBJ1-5; D not certain. Germline CDR1 reads MNHEY; CDR2 reads SVGAGI. CDR3 length equals 13 residues. CDR3 in DNA: TGTGCCAGCAGTTTAGCGGAAAATCAGCCCCAACATTTT. Protein sequence: CASSLAENQPQHF.

About this clonotype itself: At one end the junction does not follow the germline gene, possibly because of a read error. V is TRBV6-2 or TRBV6-3 and J is TRBJ1-1; no clear D gene. Per the germline V gene, CDR1 is MNHEY and CDR2 is SVGEGT. The CDR3 extends over 14 amino acids. The CDR3 is CANGYPYGNIEAFF. DNA of the CDR3: TGTGCCAACGGTTACCCCTACGGGAACATTGAAGCTTTCTTT.

A word on this clonotype: The CDR3 ends on some other residue instead of the conserved phenylalanine or tryptophan, so this is likely a read error. The chain joins TRBV4-1 to TRBJ2-2; TRBD1 might be the D (6 bases). Germline CDR1 is MGHRA and CDR2 is YSYEKL. The CDR3 has 15 amino acids. CDR3 sequence (DNA): TGCGCAAGCAGCCATTCACAGGGTGGTTCCGGGGAGCTGTTTTCT. Translation: CASSHSQGGSGELFS.

On this clonotype itself: Germline and junction disagree at one end, which may indicate a read error. V and J are TRBV11-3 and TRBJ2-1; maybe TRBD2 (6 bases). The length of the CDR3 is 13 residues. Germline loops: CDR1 SGHNT, CDR2 YENEEA. CDR3 nucleotide sequence: TGTGCTAGCAGCTTCTGGAGGGCCAGTGAGCAGTTCTTC. Its protein product is CASSFWRASEQFF. Filled out from reference TRBV11-3 and TRBJ2-1, the complete variable domain reads EAGVVQSPRYKIIEKKQPVAFWCNPISGHNTLYWYLQNLGQGPELLIRYENEEAVDDSQLPKDRFSAERLKGVDSTLKIQPAELGDSAVYLCASSFWRASEQFFGPGTRLTVL.

This chain links TRBV11-3 with TRBJ1-1; no clear D gene. Per germline, CDR1 SGHNT and CDR2 YENEEA. The CDR3 has 14 amino acids. Trimming pared 7 bases from V and 7 bases from J, leaving 19 bases between. CDR3 bases: TGTGCCAGCACCTCGCACGGATGGCAGATTGAAGCTTTCTTT. Residues: CASTSHGWQIEAFF.